This is a list of T cell receptor beta chains from one sample in a study of PD-L1 blockade in urothelial cancer. Data came from immunoSEQ multiplex PCR; TCRdb stores just in-frame clones and leaves some out. Of tens of thousands of clones in the sample, around 80% were seen once. Sequences were derived from PBMCs, sampled around atezolizumab (anti-PD-L1) treatment. These TCRs come from a man in his 70s with urothelial cancer. Both conserved end residues are trimmed from each CDR3.

j_call v_call cdr3_aa
TRBJ2-2 TRBV9 ASSATTSGRTGELF
TRBJ1-5 TRBV2 ASRLTQSSNQPQH
TRBJ2-4 TRBV18 ASSLGQGGLAKNIQY
TRBJ2-1 TRBV7-2 ASRVSGGSSYNEQF
TRBJ2-6 TRBV27 ASSSPGGPGANVLT
TRBJ1-3 TRBV28 ASSLETGFGNTIY
TRBJ2-7 TRBV5-5 ASSLGTLSSYEQY
TRBJ2-4 TRBV7-9 ASSLRLGVQY
TRBJ1-1 TRBV7-8 ASSLARSSRGTEAF
TRBJ1-2 TRBV9 ASSVGQTNYGYT
TRBJ1-6 TRBV6-1 ASSVGDSYNSPLH
TRBJ1-4 TRBV28 ASSLGGEKLF
TRBJ1-5 TRBV30 AWSVGGRHQPQH
TRBJ2-5 TRBV20-1 SALGGTQY
TRBJ1-1 TRBV18 ASSPLDRLNTEAF
TRBJ2-7 TRBV30 AWSAGGEQY
TRBJ2-1 TRBV6-5 ASRTGTRGNNEQF
TRBJ2-1 TRBV5-4 ASSYRNSGTGEQF
TRBJ2-3 TRBV7-2 ASSPGLAASTDTQY
TRBJ2-1 TRBV11-2 ASSPGLAAEQF
TRBJ1-5 TRBV10-3 AISVTGSNQPQH
TRBJ2-7 TRBV6-1 ASSGGGGRSEQY
TRBJ1-2 TRBV7-2 ASSFRQGAFYGYT
TRBJ1-1 TRBV28 ASSRSGQGDTEAF
TRBJ2-7 TRBV5-6 ASSLAPQGFVQY
TRBJ2-1 TRBV4-2 ASSQVSGGDYNEQF